This entry features one T cell receptor (beta chain) sequence. The antigen is unknown. These data originate in a study of T cell responses to AZD1222 COVID-19 vaccine. CDR3 length: 14 residues. CDR1 MGHRA and CDR2 YSYEKL come from the germline V gene. V lost 2 bases and J lost 8, with 15 bases in between. Sequenced by immunoSEQ multiplex PCR; TCRdb stores in-frame clones only, minus some. The table includes about 97,000 clones, about 88% detected once. Study-level points and caveats: Donors were mostly white British, more females; clonal diversity possibly underestimated.

Sequencing used peripheral blood, obtained on day 0 of AZD1222 vaccination. This chain joins TRBV4-1 and TRBJ1-1; a weak D match, TRBD1 (6 bases). The receptor's source is an adult in good health. The CDR3 nucleotides are TGCGCCAGCAGCCAAACACCTGGAGGGGGAGAAGCTTTCTTT. Its protein is CASSQTPGGGEAFF.